The 19 T cell receptor beta chains below come from one sample, sequenced in a study of Tregs in tolerant kidney transplant recipients. The protocol was immunoSEQ multiplex PCR, while the TCRdb copy is restricted to in-frame clones and leaves out a portion. The profile shows 200,000 to 300,000 clones, about 86% of them singletons. Sequencing was performed on CD4+ T cells from blood. These TCRs come from a human donor in good health.

The chain uses TRBV11-2 and TRBJ2-1; 10 bases are shared with TRBD2. The trim removed 1 base at V and 7 bases at J, leaving 4 bases unmatched. Germline CDR1 SGHAT, CDR2 FQNNGV. The length of the CDR3 is 15 residues. CDR3 residues: CASSLGLAGGNEQFF. The CDR3 region has the DNA TGTGCCAGCAGCTTAGGGTTAGCGGGGGGAAATGAGCAGTTCTTC.

The J gene is TRBJ2-1, the V gene TRBV19, with a weak D call TRBD1 (6 bases). CDR3 length equals 12 residues. V gave up 9 bases and J gave up 2 bases, with 8 bases separating them. In germline, CDR1 is LNHDA, CDR2 SQIVND (reference sequence). CDR3 DNA: TGTGCCAGGTACAGGGCCTACAATGAGCAGTTCTTC. It yields the protein CARYRAYNEQFF.

V is TRBV18 and J is TRBJ2-1; 7 nucleotides align to TRBD1. From germline, CDR1 is KGHSH and CDR2 LQKENI. J was trimmed by 6 bases and V by 6 bases; bases with no gene match: 2. The CDR3 length is 12 residues. The CDR3 loop is CASSTGINEQFF. CDR3 DNA: TGTGCCAGCTCGACAGGGATCAATGAGCAGTTCTTC.

In its sample, this clone was seen a few times. CDR3 region: CASSLDTGPGNTIYF. CDR3 in DNA: TGTGCCAGCAGCTTGGATACAGGGCCAGGAAACACCATATATTTT. The rearrangement links TRBV5-4 to TRBJ1-3; TRBD1 might be the D (6 bases). Germline V gene lookup returns CDR1 SGHNT and CDR2 YYREEE (reference sequence). Trimming took 0 bases from V and 4 from J, leaving 11 bases between them. CDR3 length: 15 residues.

V is TRBV2 and J is TRBJ1-6, with a tentative D call TRBD1 (6 bases). V shed 6 bases and J shed 2 bases, with 11 bases lying between them. Per the germline V gene, CDR1 is SNHLY and CDR2 is FYNNEI. This CDR3 spans 15 amino acids. The CDR3: CASRGTGTYNSPLHF. Here the CDR3 DNA reads TGTGCCAGCAGGGGTACAGGGACCTATAATTCACCCCTCCACTTT.

This chain links TRBV4-1 with TRBJ2-2; unclear D gene. Trimming shortened V by 0 bases and J by 3 bases, and 14 bases separated the two germline ends. This CDR3 comprises 17 residues. The V gene's germline CDR1 is MGHRA and CDR2 YSYEKL. The chain's CDR3 is CASSQEVPIRYTGELFF. CDR3 nucleotides: TGCGCCAGCAGCCAAGAGGTACCGATAAGATACACCGGGGAGCTGTTTTTT.

The rearrangement joins TRBV5-6 to TRBJ2-7; D ambiguous. V lost 3 bases, J lost 0 bases, and 7 bases lay in between. This CDR3 comprises 13 residues. Germline values: CDR1 SGHDT, CDR2 YYEEEE. As DNA, the CDR3 is TGTGCCAGCAGCTCAGCCTACTCCTACGAGCAGTACTTC. The encoded protein is CASSSAYSYEQYF.

The count of this clone is one. V gene TRBV5-1 combines with J gene TRBJ2-7; D call uncertain. Germline V lookup: CDR1 SGHRS, CDR2 YFSETQ. There are 11 residues in the CDR3. The V end was cut by 3 bases, the J end by 2 bases, with 3 bases between. CDR3: CASSSAYEQYF. CDR3 sequence (DNA): TGCGCCAGCAGCTCGGCCTACGAGCAGTACTTC.

The rearrangement uses TRBV10-3 and TRBJ2-7, with D unresolved. The germline gives CDR1 ENHRY, CDR2 SYGVKD. The CDR3 runs 13 residues. The germline V and J ends were trimmed by 2 bases and 5 bases, with 10 bases remaining between them. Here the CDR3 reads CAISEKGRHEQYF. Written as DNA, the CDR3 is TGTGCCATCAGTGAGAAAGGGCGCCACGAGCAGTACTTC.

The chain uses TRBV6-1 and TRBJ1-2; no definite D call. Looked up from germline, CDR1 is MNHNS and CDR2 is SASEGT. This CDR3 spans 13 amino acids. The V gene lost 0 bases and the J gene lost 3 bases, with 5 bases spanning the gap. The CDR3: CASSEAEHYGYTF. CDR3 nucleotide sequence: TGTGCCAGCAGTGAAGCTGAACACTATGGCTACACCTTC.

The chain's CDR3 is CSGLMGGREKLFF. As DNA, the CDR3 is TGCAGCGGCCTGATGGGGGGTCGGGAAAAACTGTTTTTT. The gene calls are TRBV29-1 and TRBJ1-4; D is possibly TRBD1 (5 bases). CDR3 length: 13 amino acids. The ends were cut back, 7 bases at V and 8 bases at J, with 17 bases in the middle. Looked up from germline, CDR1 is SQVTM and CDR2 is ANQGSEA.

The chain's CDR3 is CSASYNEQFF. CDR3 nucleotide sequence: TGCAGTGCCTCTTATAATGAGCAGTTCTTC. The rearrangement joins TRBV20-1 to TRBJ2-1; no reliable D call. The CDR3 is 10 amino acids. V was cut by 6 bases and J by 7 bases, with 7 bases left in between. Germline assignment: CDR1 DFQATT and CDR2 SNEGSKA (reference sequence).

Notes on this clone: Other DNA sequences within the sample encode an identical CDR3. The chain couples TRBV5-1 to TRBJ1-3; possible D gene TRBD1, 6 bases. The CDR3 totals 14 residues. V was pared by 3 bases and J by 4 bases, with 11 bases between. Germline values: CDR1 SGHRS, CDR2 YFSETQ. The CDR3, as DNA: TGCGCCAGCAGCTCAACAGGGTCGGGAAACACCATATATTTT. Translated, it gives CASSSTGSGNTIYF.

The chain employs TRBV7-2 and TRBJ2-1; 8 bases agree with TRBD2. The junction had 11 bases not matched to a gene; V was cut back by 5 bases and J by 8 bases. The CDR3 is made up of 15 amino acids. Germline V gene sequence: CDR1 SGHTA, CDR2 FQGNSA. CDR3: CASSADSGGGDEQFF. CDR3 bases: TGTGCCAGCAGCGCAGACTCCGGGGGGGGCGATGAGCAGTTCTTC.

This clone appeared a single time. The V call is TRBV9, the J call TRBJ2-3, with TRBD2 matching over 10 bases. V was clipped by 5 bases and J by 5 bases; unmatched bases: 11. From germline, CDR1 is SGDLS and CDR2 YYNGEE. The CDR3 consists of 16 residues. The CDR3 sequence: CASSDSGRRWGDTQYF. The CDR3 nucleotides are TGTGCCAGCAGTGATAGCGGGAGGCGATGGGGAGATACGCAGTATTTT.

The chain joins TRBV5-4 to TRBJ1-2; D is unresolved. Trimming left V 3 bases short and J 4 bases short, with 13 bases between. This CDR3 spans 14 amino acids. The germline CDR1 and CDR2 sequences are SGHNT and YYREEE (reference sequence). The CDR3 loop reads CASSSRRNLYGYTF. The CDR3 nucleotides read TGTGCCAGCAGCTCTCGAAGGAACCTCTATGGCTACACCTTC. The full variable domain, with the rest looked up from reference TRBV5-4 and TRBJ1-2, is ETGVTQSPTHLIKTRGQQVTLRCSSQSGHNTVSWYQQALGQGPQFIFQYYREEENGRGNFPPRFSGLQFPNYSSELNVNALELDDSALYLCASSSRRNLYGYTFGSGTRLTVV.

The CDR3: CASSLWEGTDTQYF. DNA of the CDR3: TGTGCCAGCAGCTTATGGGAGGGCACAGATACGCAGTATTTT. This chain uses TRBV7-6 with TRBJ2-3; D might be TRBD2 (6 bases). The V gene lost 2 bases and the J gene lost 1 base, with 7 bases spanning the gap. From germline, CDR1 is SGHVS and CDR2 FNYEAQ. The CDR3 spans 14 residues.

There are a few counts of this clone. This chain joins TRBV6-7 and TRBJ2-2; TRBD2 might be the D (6 bases). TRBV6-7 is identified as an open reading frame with a role that is uncertain. Deletions cut 11 bases from V and 5 bases from J, with 9 bases between. The CDR3 loop spans 11 amino acids. The DNA of the CDR3 is TGTGCCGGCGGGGAAACCGGGGAGCTGTTTTTT. Encoded protein: CAGGETGELFF.

The chain has TRBV5-1 and TRBJ1-1; D not resolved. The CDR3 has 12 amino acids. Per the germline V gene, CDR1 is SGHRS and CDR2 is YFSETQ. The V end lost 0 bases, the J end lost 11 bases, and 11 bases lay between the germline ends. This CDR3 is CASSLAGVGAFF. The CDR3 coding sequence is TGCGCCAGCAGCTTGGCTGGGGTCGGGGCTTTCTTT. Full variable domain (rest looked up from reference TRBV5-1 and TRBJ1-1): KAGVTQTPRYLIKTRGQQVTLSCSPISGHRSVSWYQQTPGQGLQFLFEYFSETQRNKGNFPGRFSGRQFSNSRSEMNVSTLELGDSALYLCASSLAGVGAFFGQGTRLTVV.